The clone carrying this TCR beta chain was observed a few times. Its antigen is not known. Time point in this sample: blood at routine non-recurrence follow-up after resection. The germline V gene has CDR1 MNHEY and CDR2 SVGAGI. Trimming took 7 bases from V and 6 from J; bases not matched to a gene: 6. The CDR3 totals 15 residues. This sample was included in a study of spatial heterogeneity in lung cancer. The wider study: The donor population consisted of about 75 patients with untreated, early-stage non-small cell lung cancer. When available, follow-up PBMC samples taken a median of about two years after resection were sequenced. There were, on average, more than 9.5 raw-read appearances for each unique TCR and UMI combination.

From the 5' RACE reads, TCRdb called clonotypes with MiXCR, one entry per CDR3 protein. The data show 25,000 to 35,000 distinct CDR3 sequences, 5% to 5.5% seen once. Study observations and caveats: In blood, ubiquitous expanded tumor TCRs appeared more at resection than follow-up.

V gene TRBV6-5 combines with J gene TRBJ2-1; 13 nucleotides agree with TRBD2. The receptor's source is a female donor with early-stage non-small cell lung cancer. The sequences come from PBMCs, collected at follow-up. The CDR3 bases are TGTGCCAGCACCTACCGACTAGCGGGAGGCAATGAGCAGTTCTTC. Its protein product is CASTYRLAGGNEQFF.